The 8 T cell receptor beta chains in this list originate from one sample, sequenced in a study of long-term antiretroviral therapy in people with HIV. The assay used was immunoSEQ (version v3.0), run at survey level. Here immunoSEQ multiplex PCR was the method, and the copy in TCRdb shows in-frame clones only, minus some. Among 20,000 to 25,000 clones listed, 80% to 90% were seen once. This specimen was unsorted PBMCs, taken 1.9 years after starting antiretroviral therapy. The source is a woman aged 45-65 years with HIV.

The chain couples TRBV7-8 to TRBJ2-7; D not resolved. Trimming removed 2 bases at V and 4 bases at J, with 6 bases between. The CDR3 length is 12 residues. The germline gives CDR1 SGHVS, CDR2 FQNEAQ. The CDR3 loop reads CASSLWGYEQYF. CDR3 coding DNA: TGTGCCAGCAGCTTATGGGGTTACGAGCAGTACTTC.

The chain combines TRBV9 with TRBJ1-4; TRBD1 matches at 7 bases. Trimming removed 4 bases from V and 7 bases from J; junction bases left unmatched: 7. The CDR3 sequence is 14 residues long. Germline values: CDR1 SGDLS, CDR2 YYNGEE. CDR3 region: CASSQTGSSEKLFF. CDR3 nucleotide sequence: TGTGCCAGCAGCCAGACAGGGTCGAGTGAAAAACTGTTTTTT. Combining the CDR3 with reference TRBV9 and TRBJ1-4 gives the whole variable domain DSGVTQTPKHLITATGQRVTLRCSPRSGDLSVYWYQQSLDQGLQFLIQYYNGEERAKGNILERFSAQQFPDLHSELNLSSLELGDSALYFCASSQTGSSEKLFFGSGTQLSVL.

This chain links TRBV4-2 with TRBJ1-6; 7 bases match TRBD1. Germline lookup yields CDR1 LGHNA and CDR2 YNFKEQ. CDR3 size: 18 residues. Losses at the gene ends were 1 base for V and 5 bases for J; bases not matched to a gene: 11. CDR3 loop: CASSQVAISQGDNSPLHF. As DNA, the CDR3 is TGTGCCAGCAGCCAAGTCGCCATTTCCCAGGGGGATAATTCACCCCTCCACTTT.

V usage is TRBV28 and J usage is TRBJ1-4, with unresolved D. Between the trimmed V and J ends, which lost 6 bases and 2 bases, there was a span of 19 bases. The CDR3 is made up of 17 amino acids. Looked up from germline, CDR1 is MDHEN and CDR2 is SYDVKM. The CDR3 DNA reads TGTGCCAGCAGGGGGTGGGGTTCGGGAACCACTAATGAAAAACTGTTTTTT. Protein sequence: CASRGWGSGTTNEKLFF.

This clone was recorded a few times. The chain's CDR3 is CASSPTRNYGYTF. The CDR3 nucleotides read TGTGCCAGCAGCCCTACAAGGAACTATGGCTACACCTTC. This rearrangement joins TRBV5-6 to TRBJ1-2; D unclear. The CDR3 runs to 13 residues. V lost 4 bases, J lost 2 bases, and 9 bases lay in between. Germline CDR1 SGHDT, CDR2 YYEEEE.

V is TRBV5-6 and J is TRBJ1-4, with a tentative D call TRBD1 (6 bases). The CDR3 sequence is 15 residues long. V shed 3 bases and J shed 5 bases, with 14 bases lying between them. The germline CDR1 and CDR2 sequences are SGHDT and YYEEEE. In nucleotides, the CDR3 is TGTGCCAGCAGCTCGCTAACAGGGCCAAATGAAAAACTGTTTTTT. This encodes CASSSLTGPNEKLFF.

This clone was seen a single time. The chain joins TRBV6-5 to TRBJ1-1, with 11 bases identical to TRBD1. Germline V gene data show CDR1 as MNHEY and CDR2 as SVGAGI. Trimming at V came to 5 bases and at J to 5 bases, leaving 7 bases not matched to a gene. CDR3 size: 15 residues. CDR3: CASSHRDRGRTEAFF. DNA for the CDR3: TGTGCCAGCAGTCATCGGGACAGGGGGAGGACTGAAGCTTTCTTT.

The chain combines TRBV4-1 with TRBJ2-3, with 7 bases aligning to TRBD1. The CDR3 totals 15 residues. V lost 0 bases to trimming and J lost 3 bases; unmatched junction nucleotides: 3. In germline, CDR1 is MGHRA, CDR2 YSYEKL. The CDR3 DNA sequence: TGCGCCAGCAGCCAAGACCCGACAGGGACAGATACGCAGTATTTT. This sequence encodes CASSQDPTGTDTQYF.